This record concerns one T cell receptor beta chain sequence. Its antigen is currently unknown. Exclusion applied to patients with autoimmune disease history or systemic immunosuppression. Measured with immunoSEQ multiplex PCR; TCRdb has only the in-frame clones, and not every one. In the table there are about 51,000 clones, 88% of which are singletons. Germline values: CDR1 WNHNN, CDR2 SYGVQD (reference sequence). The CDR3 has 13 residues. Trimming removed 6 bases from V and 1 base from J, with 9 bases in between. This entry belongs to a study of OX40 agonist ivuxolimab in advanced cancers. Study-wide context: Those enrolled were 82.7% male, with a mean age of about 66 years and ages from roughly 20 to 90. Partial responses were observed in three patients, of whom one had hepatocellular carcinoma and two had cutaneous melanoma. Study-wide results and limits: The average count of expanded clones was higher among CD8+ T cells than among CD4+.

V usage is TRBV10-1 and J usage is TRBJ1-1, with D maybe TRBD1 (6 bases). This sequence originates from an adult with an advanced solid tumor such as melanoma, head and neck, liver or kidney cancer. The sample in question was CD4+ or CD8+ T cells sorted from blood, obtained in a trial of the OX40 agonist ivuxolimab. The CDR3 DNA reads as TGCGCCAGCAGGGTAGGGGGGAACACTGAAGCTTTCTTT. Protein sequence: CASRVGGNTEAFF.